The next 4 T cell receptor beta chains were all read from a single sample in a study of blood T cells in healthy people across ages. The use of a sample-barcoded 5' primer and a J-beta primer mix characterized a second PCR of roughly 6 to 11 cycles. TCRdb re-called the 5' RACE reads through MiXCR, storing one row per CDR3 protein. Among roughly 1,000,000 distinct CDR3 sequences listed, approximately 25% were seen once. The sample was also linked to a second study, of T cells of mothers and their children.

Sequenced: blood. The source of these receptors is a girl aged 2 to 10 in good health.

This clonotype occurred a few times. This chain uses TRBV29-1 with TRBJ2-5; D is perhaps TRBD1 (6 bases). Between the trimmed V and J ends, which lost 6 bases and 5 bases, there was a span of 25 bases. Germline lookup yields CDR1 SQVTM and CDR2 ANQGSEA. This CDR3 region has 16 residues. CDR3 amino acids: CSVKEGLPGVSETQYF. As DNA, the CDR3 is TGCAGCGTGAAGGAAGGGCTCCCAGGGGTTTCGGAGACCCAGTACTTC.

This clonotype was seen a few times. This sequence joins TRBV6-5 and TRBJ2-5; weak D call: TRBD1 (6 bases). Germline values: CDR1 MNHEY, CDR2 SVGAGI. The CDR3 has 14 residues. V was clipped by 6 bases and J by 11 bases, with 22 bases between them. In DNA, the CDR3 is TGTGCCAGCAGGACGACAGGTCGCTTTTACGAACAGTACTTC. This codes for CASRTTGRFYEQYF.

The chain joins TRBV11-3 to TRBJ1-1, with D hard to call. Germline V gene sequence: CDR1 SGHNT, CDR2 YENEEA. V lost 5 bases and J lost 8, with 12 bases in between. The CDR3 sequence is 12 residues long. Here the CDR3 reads CASSAVGLEAFF. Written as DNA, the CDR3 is TGTGCCAGCAGCGCTGTGGGCCTCGAAGCTTTCTTT.

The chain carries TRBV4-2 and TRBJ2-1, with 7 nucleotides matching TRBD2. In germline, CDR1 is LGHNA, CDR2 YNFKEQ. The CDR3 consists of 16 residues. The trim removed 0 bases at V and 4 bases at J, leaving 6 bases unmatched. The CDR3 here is CASSQDGGRVYNEQFF. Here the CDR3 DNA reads TGTGCCAGCAGCCAAGACGGCGGGAGAGTATACAATGAGCAGTTCTTC.